The present entry profiles one TCR beta chain with its context. The antigen is undetermined. V was pared by 4 bases and J by 3 bases, with 8 bases of the junction left unmatched. The V gene's germline CDR1 is SNHLY and CDR2 FYNNEI. CDR3 length equals 16 residues. These data are taken from a study of cytomegalovirus exposure and HLA in healthy donors. General study results and limits: Highly shared sequence variants in one cluster were likely a sequencing artifact.

Vbeta (60) and Jbeta (13) primers were used in the PCR. As handled by the study authors: Among the unique TCR beta chains that a later analysis counted, 80 million to 100 million in all, 9.5 million to 11 million were shared. The table came from immunoSEQ multiplex PCR; TCRdb's copy has only in-frame clones and leaves some out. Clone size and V and J calls were adopted from that table, with D and trimming inferred from the DNA. The sample has 150,000 to 200,000 clones; around 82% are singletons. Sequencing was done on a sample of PBMCs. This clonotype was obtained from a man in his late teens or twenties in good health and CMV-seronegative. The chain joins TRBV2 to TRBJ2-1, with 8 bases matching TRBD2. CDR3 DNA sequence: TGTGCCAGCAGTGGGGGGGTAGCGGGGCTCTACAATGAGCAGTTCTTC. Translation: CASSGGVAGLYNEQFF.